This T cell receptor beta chain was retrieved from a study of siplizumab effects on memory and regulatory T cells. This CDR3 has 15 amino acids. Germline V gene data show CDR1 as MNHNS and CDR2 as SASEGT. Trimming took 8 bases from V and 0 from J, leaving 14 bases between them. Some clones are missing from TCRdb's copy, which holds only in-frame ones; the method was immunoSEQ multiplex PCR. Among approximately 110,000 clones listed, approximately 94% were seen once. Sequencing was performed on CD4+ T cells sorted from blood. The V call is TRBV6-1, the J call TRBJ1-3, with D uncertain. This TCR was recovered from a human donor in good health. CDR3 residues: CASSPTAHSGNTIYF. The CDR3 DNA reads as TGTGCCAGCTCGCCCACAGCTCACTCTGGAAACACCATATATTTT.